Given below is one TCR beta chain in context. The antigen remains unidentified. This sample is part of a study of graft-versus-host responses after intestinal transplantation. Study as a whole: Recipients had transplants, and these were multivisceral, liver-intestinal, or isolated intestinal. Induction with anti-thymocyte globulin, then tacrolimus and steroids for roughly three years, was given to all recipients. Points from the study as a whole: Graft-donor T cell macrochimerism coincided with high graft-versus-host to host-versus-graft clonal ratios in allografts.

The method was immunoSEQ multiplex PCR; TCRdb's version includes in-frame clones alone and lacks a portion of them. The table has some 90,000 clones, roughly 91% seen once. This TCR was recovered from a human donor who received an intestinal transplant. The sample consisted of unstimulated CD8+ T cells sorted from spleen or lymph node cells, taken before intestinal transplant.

Here the CDR3 DNA reads TGTGCCAGCAGCTTAGGCCTGGGACAGAACTACGAGCAGTACTTC. It specifies CASSLGLGQNYEQYF. The chain links TRBV13 to TRBJ2-7, with 7 nucleotides matching TRBD1. The germline V gene encodes CDR1 PRHDT and CDR2 FYEKMQ (reference sequence). CDR3 length: 15 residues. With V trimmed by 0 bases and J by 3 bases, 5 bases remained unmatched.